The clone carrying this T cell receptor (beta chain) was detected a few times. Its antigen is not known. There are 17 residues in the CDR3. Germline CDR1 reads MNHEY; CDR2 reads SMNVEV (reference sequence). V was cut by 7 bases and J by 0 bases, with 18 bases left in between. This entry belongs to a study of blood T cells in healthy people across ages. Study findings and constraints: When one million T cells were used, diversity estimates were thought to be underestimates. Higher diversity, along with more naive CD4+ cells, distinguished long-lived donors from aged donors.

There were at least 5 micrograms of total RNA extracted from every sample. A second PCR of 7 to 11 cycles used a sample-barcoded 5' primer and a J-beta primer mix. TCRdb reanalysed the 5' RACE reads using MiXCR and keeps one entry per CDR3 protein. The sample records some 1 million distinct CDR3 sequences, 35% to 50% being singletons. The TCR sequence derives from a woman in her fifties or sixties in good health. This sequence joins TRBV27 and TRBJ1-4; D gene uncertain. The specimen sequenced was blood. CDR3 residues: CASIKDWSPSTNEKLFF. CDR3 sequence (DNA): TGTGCCAGCATCAAAGATTGGAGCCCTTCAACTAATGAAAAACTGTTTTTT.